This TCR beta chain was sequenced for a study of T cells in Graves' hyperthyroidism and ophthalmopathy (dated by TCRdb to between 2018 and 2021). A note on the overall study: Peripheral blood samples were taken at initial diagnosis, before any treatment was given. A discovery cohort of approximately 100 patients, roughly 43 with Graves' ophthalmopathy and 55 to 65 with stable Graves' hyperthyroidism, was used to find distinguishing TCR V-J signatures. An independent validation cohort of 18 to 20 hyperthyroidism patients and about 15 patients who later progressed to ophthalmopathy tested prospective prediction of ophthalmopathy. For training and testing, the roughly 97 patients in the discovery cohort were randomly divided in a 7:3 ratio. In addition, the study compared T-cell repertoires in thyroid tissue and in blood from a handful of Graves' hyperthyroidism patients. After sampling, hyperthyroidism patients received methimazole starting at 30 mg daily, and ophthalmopathy patients received high-dose intravenous methylprednisolone. According to the paper, TCR Vbeta CDR3 sequencing was carried out on about 140 peripheral blood samples, which came from 40 to 45 ophthalmopathy, around 75 hyperthyroidism and about 17 progressor patients. Broader findings and caveats from the paper: Ophthalmopathy was separated from stable hyperthyroidism by a 13 V-J signature model, with approximately 86% sensitivity and 81% to 82% specificity obtained in cross-validation and 80%/75% obtained in testing. No statistical method was used to set the sample size in advance, and investigators knew the group allocation. In validation, progression to ophthalmopathy was predicted by the model with nearly 71% sensitivity and roughly 76% specificity, a median of approximately 7.1 months before onset. Most expanded thyroid clonotypes (frequency above 0.001) were also detected in blood, suggesting blood repertoires may reflect thyroid immune responses.

As concerns this clonotype: The specificity of this receptor is unknown. There are no base qualities to consult, and no much larger clone falls within one base.

Stable Graves' hyperthyroidism was defined as the absence of progression to ophthalmopathy over 18 months of follow-up. The hyperthyroidism patients were between 18 and 65 years old and newly diagnosed, with a disease duration of less than 2 months. The study excluded patients with uncontrolled infections, other autoimmune diseases, pregnancy or lactation. Clinical symptoms, serum thyroxine and TRAb, thyroid ultrasound, and orbital computed tomography formed the basis for the diagnoses. Ficoll-Paque density gradient centrifugation was used to isolate PBMCs from around 10 ml of fresh peripheral blood. Trizol reagent was used to extract total RNA, and RNA quality was then checked on an Agilent 2100 Bioanalyzer. Amplification of TCR beta CDR3 regions was carried out from RNA transcripts. A first-round RT-PCR of the TCR CDR3 used the HTBI primer set with the Qiagen OneStep RT-PCR kit. Libraries were constructed in a second round of multiplex PCR, after which size selection and purification were performed. Libraries were sequenced paired-end with 100 bp reads on an Illumina HiSeq2000. The original pipeline was this. SOAPnuke was used to process the raw data, throwing out any read that contained adapters or uncalled bases, had a mean Phred below 15, or lacked an exact constant-primer or identifier match. COPE v1.2.5 was used to merge the high-quality paired reads, and each unique nucleotide sequence was defined as a clonotype. Clonotypes were aligned to IMGT TRBV, TRBD and TRBJ reference segments using MiTCR v1.1. The analysis included only V-J combinations with a frequency above 0.0001, which together covered roughly 99% of the repertoires. A TCS score was defined as the ratio between F50 (clonal expansion) and ExV (chaos), using BLOSUM62-based TCRdist between CDR3 peptides within each V-J. Welch's t-statistics and random forest reduced around 510 V-J features to fewer than 15, which were used in a naive Bayes classifier (R e1071). Using fastp trimming at Q25 and MiXCR clonotype assembly, TCRdb reanalyzed the public sequencing data and kept in-frame beta chains. Every entry covers one CDR3 protein and lists the most common genes and DNA from its rows. The V and J calls reflect TCRdb's pipeline rather than the authors' work. Within this sample are hundreds of thousands of distinct CDR3 sequences, with less than 15% of them counted one time only. 10% of the sample lies in the top ten.

The clonotype originates from a woman in her late teens or twenties with Graves' hyperthyroidism. Sequencing was performed on blood.

The CDR3 corresponds to CSVVDYNEQFF. The sequence in DNA is TGCAGCGTTGTAGATTACAATGAGCAGTTCTTC. The chain joins TRBV29-1 to TRBJ2-1, with no confident D gene call. From the cysteine through the phenylalanine, the CDR3 covers 11 amino acids. Only CDR3 DNA remains: 33 bases, in frame from the first base. The V end loses 4 bases and the J end loses 4 bases, and a stretch of 5 bases separates them. CDR1 SQVTM and CDR2 ANQGSEA were looked up in the germline V gene.